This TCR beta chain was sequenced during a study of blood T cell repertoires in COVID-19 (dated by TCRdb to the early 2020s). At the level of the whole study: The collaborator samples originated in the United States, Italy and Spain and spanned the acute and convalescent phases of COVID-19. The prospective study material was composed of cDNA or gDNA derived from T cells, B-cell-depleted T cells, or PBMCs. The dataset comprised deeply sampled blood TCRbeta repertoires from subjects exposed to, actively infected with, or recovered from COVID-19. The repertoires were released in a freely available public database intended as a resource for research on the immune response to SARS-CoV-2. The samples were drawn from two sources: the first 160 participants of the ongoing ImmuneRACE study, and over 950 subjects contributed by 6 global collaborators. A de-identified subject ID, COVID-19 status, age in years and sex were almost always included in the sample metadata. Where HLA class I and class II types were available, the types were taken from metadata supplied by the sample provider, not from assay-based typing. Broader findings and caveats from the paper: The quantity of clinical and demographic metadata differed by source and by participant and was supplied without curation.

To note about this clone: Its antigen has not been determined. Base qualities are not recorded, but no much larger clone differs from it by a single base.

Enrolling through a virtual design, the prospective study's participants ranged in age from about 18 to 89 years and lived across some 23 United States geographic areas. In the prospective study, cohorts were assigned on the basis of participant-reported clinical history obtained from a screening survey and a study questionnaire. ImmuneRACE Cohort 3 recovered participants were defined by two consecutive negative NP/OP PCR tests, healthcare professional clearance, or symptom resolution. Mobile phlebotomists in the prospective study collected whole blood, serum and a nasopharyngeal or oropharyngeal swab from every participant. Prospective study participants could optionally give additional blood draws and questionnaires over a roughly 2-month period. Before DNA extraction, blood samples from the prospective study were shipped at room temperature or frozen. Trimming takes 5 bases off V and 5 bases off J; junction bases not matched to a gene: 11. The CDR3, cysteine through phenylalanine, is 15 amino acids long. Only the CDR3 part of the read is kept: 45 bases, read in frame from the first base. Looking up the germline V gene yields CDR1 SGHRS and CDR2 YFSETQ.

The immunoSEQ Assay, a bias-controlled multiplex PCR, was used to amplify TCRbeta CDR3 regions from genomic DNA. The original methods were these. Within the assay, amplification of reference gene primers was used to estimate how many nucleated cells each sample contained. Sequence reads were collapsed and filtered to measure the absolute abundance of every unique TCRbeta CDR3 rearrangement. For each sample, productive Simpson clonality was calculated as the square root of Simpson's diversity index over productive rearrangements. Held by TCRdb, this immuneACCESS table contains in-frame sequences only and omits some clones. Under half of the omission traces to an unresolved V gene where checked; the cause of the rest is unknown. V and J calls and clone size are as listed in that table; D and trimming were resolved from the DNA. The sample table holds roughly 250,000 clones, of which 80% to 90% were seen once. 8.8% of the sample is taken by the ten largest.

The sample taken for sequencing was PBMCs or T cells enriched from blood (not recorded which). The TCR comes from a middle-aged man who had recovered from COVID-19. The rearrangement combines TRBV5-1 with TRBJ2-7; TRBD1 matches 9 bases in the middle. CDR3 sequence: CASSATGGAPDEQYF. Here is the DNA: TGCGCCAGCAGTGCTACAGGGGGCGCCCCGGACGAGCAGTACTTC.